This T cell receptor beta chain was captured in a study of T cell responses to AZD1222 COVID-19 vaccine. Worth noting for this clone: Its antigen remains unknown.

General study points: Seropositive AZD1222 recipients at baseline numbered only six or seven. The donor cohort was predominantly white British with a female majority, and clonal diversity may have been underestimated.

V lost 7 bases to trimming and J lost 3 bases, with 12 bases between them. The CDR3 extends over 13 amino acids. CDR1 SNHLY and CDR2 FYNNEI come from the germline V gene. Libraries were prepared by immunoSEQ multiplex PCR; TCRdb keeps only in-frame clonotypes and omits some of them. The sample has approximately 92,000 clones, 65% to 90% seen once. This sequence originates from an adult in good health. The V call is TRBV2, the J call TRBJ1-1, with D hard to call. The source material was peripheral blood, sampled on day 0 of AZD1222 vaccination. In nucleotides, the CDR3 is TGTGCCAGCACCGATGGGCCTTACACTGAAGCTTTCTTT. It specifies CASTDGPYTEAFF.